This TCR beta chain was captured in a study of identical twins. Study observations and caveats: Reduced insertions were recorded for abundant cord blood beta clonotypes, with no such pattern in memory repertoires.

Each CDR3 protein gets one entry after TCRdb re-called the 5' RACE reads with MiXCR. The sample yields hundreds of thousands of distinct CDR3 sequences, about 18% seen once. This clonotype was found a few times. Its specificity is not known. V was clipped by 7 bases and J by 5 bases, with 15 bases between them. The CDR3 is 13 residues long. Looked up from germline, CDR1 is DFQATT and CDR2 is SNEGSKA (reference sequence). The same data also contributed to another study, on T cells expressing NK-cell markers. This second report adds: Seven donors tested HCMV-seropositive and one tested seronegative among the eight sequenced. A range of about 1.0-8% of CD8+ T cells consisted of dominant NKG2C+ clonotypes in more than five donors.

This sequence originates from a woman between 18 and 29 years old in good health. The chain joins TRBV20-1 to TRBJ1-5; D uncertain. Material: PBMCs. CDR3 in amino acids: CSGSRGSDQPQHF. The CDR3 bases are TGCAGTGGTTCCCGGGGTTCAGATCAGCCCCAGCATTTT.